The 9 T cell receptor beta chains below were found in one sample sequenced in a study of human T cells and chemical hapten exposure (TCRdb year 2021). Library preparation was by RACE. The instrument given in TCRdb is NextSeq 500. TCRdb reran the public reads through fastp at Q25 and MiXCR, keeping productive beta chains. Under each unique CDR3 protein, matching rows form one entry showing the most common genes and DNA. The sample table records 250,000 to 300,000 distinct CDR3 sequences; 7.5% to 9% of these occur just once. Around 1.2% of the sample belongs to the ten largest clones. In light of the paper, this sample's time point label describes: pre-sensitization, week 0. The treatment or condition label, as the study defines it: therapeutic diphenylcyclopropenone sensitization with weekly scalp DPC. The sequencing used whole blood, collected in connection with sensitization to the hapten diphenylcyclopropenone (DPC). Source of these receptors: a man younger than 30 with alopecia areata. Some clones in this sample may be carry-over from other donors' samples.

This clonotype has ten or more counts. The chain joins TRBV12-3 or TRBV12-4 to TRBJ2-7, with D possibly being TRBD1 (5 bases). V gave up 6 bases and J gave up 6 bases, with 15 bases separating them. The CDR3 extends over 13 amino acids. The CDR3 loop reads CASSGLRGAEQYF. For the CDR3, the DNA is TGTGCCAGCAGCGGGCTTAGGGGTGCCGAGCAGTACTTC.

Written as DNA, the CDR3 is TGCAGTGCTAGAGATTCCGGACACGAGCAGTACTTC. This sequence encodes CSARDSGHEQYF. V usage is TRBV20-1 and J usage is TRBJ2-7; D is unresolved. Germline assignment: CDR1 DFQATT and CDR2 SNEGSKA (reference sequence). The ends were cut back, 0 bases at V and 5 bases at J, with 8 bases in the middle. CDR3 length: 12 amino acids.

This clonotype was detected a few times. The chain recombines TRBV5-1 with TRBJ2-3, with TRBD2 identical over 10 bases. CDR3 length equals 16 residues. V lost 4 bases to trimming and J lost 4 bases; unmatched junction nucleotides: 9. Germline V gene lookup returns CDR1 SGHRS and CDR2 YFSETQ. CDR3 bases: TGCGCCAGCAGCACAGCGGGGGGGCCATCTTCAGATACGCAGTATTTT. As protein: CASSTAGGPSSDTQYF.

The chain has TRBV5-1 and TRBJ2-7; no reliable D call. The germline V and J ends were trimmed by 4 bases and 6 bases, with 14 bases remaining between them. The CDR3 consists of 13 residues. Looked up from germline, CDR1 is SGHRS and CDR2 is YFSETQ. CDR3 residues: CASSVRAAREQYV. DNA of the CDR3: TGCGCCAGCAGCGTTAGGGCCGCGCGCGAGCAGTACGTC.

The rearrangement joins TRBV6-2 or TRBV6-3 to TRBJ1-1; unclear D gene. V lost 0 bases and J 4 bases, leaving 21 bases between the germline ends. There are 18 residues in the CDR3. The V gene's germline CDR1 is MNHEY and CDR2 SVGEGT. The CDR3 bases are TGTGCCAGCAGTTACTCGAGGCGCGAGGTTAAGAGGAGCACTGAAGCTTTCTTT. Amino acid sequence: CASSYSRREVKRSTEAFF.

This clonotype was seen more than once but under ten times. This rearrangement joins TRBV7-2 to TRBJ2-1, with D possibly matching TRBD2 (5 bases). The germline gives CDR1 SGHTA, CDR2 FQGNSA. CDR3 length equals 16 residues. Trimming pared 1 base from V and 3 bases from J, leaving 13 bases between. The CDR3 reads CASSLEGSSLYNEQFF. The CDR3 DNA follows: TGTGCCAGCAGCTTAGAAGGGAGTTCCCTCTACAATGAGCAGTTCTTC. The full variable domain, rest sourced from reference TRBV7-2 and TRBJ2-1, is GAGVSQSPSNKVTEKGKDVELRCDPISGHTALYWYRQSLGQGLEFLIYFQGNSAPDKSGLPSDRFSAERTGGSVSTLTIQRTQQEDSAVYLCASSLEGSSLYNEQFFGPGTRLTVL.

This clonotype was counted many times. The CDR3 sequence is CASSLRVPYEQYV. The DNA for the CDR3 is TGTGCCAGCAGTTTGAGGGTCCCCTACGAGCAGTACGTC. The chain recombines TRBV12-3 or TRBV12-4 with TRBJ2-7; the D gene is possibly TRBD2 (5 bases). The V and J ends lost 3 bases and 2 bases respectively, with 8 bases between them. The CDR3 consists of 13 residues.

This clonotype has only a few counts. V and J are TRBV7-8 and TRBJ1-2; possibly TRBD1 for D (6 bases). There are 15 residues in the CDR3. V was cut by 5 bases and J by 5 bases, with 18 bases left in between. Germline CDR1 reads SGHVS; CDR2 reads FQNEAQ. The CDR3 region is CASSRRRDTRYGYTF. CDR3 nucleotide sequence: TGTGCCAGCAGCCGCCGCCGGGACACCAGATATGGCTACACCTTC.

This clonotype was recorded many times. The chain is built from TRBV4-3 and TRBJ2-2; D might be TRBD1 (6 bases). Trimming cost V 4 bases and J 7 bases, with 16 bases left between them. Germline V gene data show CDR1 as LGHNA and CDR2 as YSLEER. The CDR3 spans 15 residues. CDR3 DNA sequence: TGCGCCAGCAGCCTGGGGGCAGGGACAATCGGGGAGCTGTTTTTT. Protein: CASSLGAGTIGELFF.